This T cell receptor beta chain derives from a study of cytomegalovirus exposure and HLA in healthy donors. Trimming cost V 0 bases and J 3 bases, with 10 bases left between them. Per germline, CDR1 MNHEY and CDR2 SVGAGI. This CDR3 comprises 15 residues. Study findings and constraints: A later analysis linked a missense variant in DCLRE1C to the trimming of TCR beta V and J genes.

Primers for the PCR totalled 60 Vbeta and 13 Jbeta. Generated by immunoSEQ multiplex PCR, the TCRdb table keeps only in-frame clones and is missing some. The table shows 150,000 to 200,000 clones, with about 59% occurring only once. On this clone: No antigen is known for it.

This sequence joins TRBV6-5 and TRBJ2-3, with D possibly being TRBD2 (6 bases). The sequence derives from a man aged 40-55 years in good health and CMV-seronegative. The material sequenced was PBMCs. In nucleotides, the CDR3 is TGTGCCAGCAGTTACTCGGGACTGGTAACAGATACGCAGTATTTT. Its translation: CASSYSGLVTDTQYF.